One and the same sample provided the 27 T cell receptor beta chains below, sequenced in a study of shared clonotypes between healthy human individuals. Profiling relied on immunoSEQ multiplex PCR, and the TCRdb table lists in-frame clones only, not all of them. The sample holds a few hundred thousand clones, roughly 96% seen once. Material for sequencing was memory CD8+ T cells sorted from blood. Subset reported: CD45RO+ cells pooled with CCR7-negative TemRA cells. Receptor source: a man aged 30 to 39 in good health.

The rearrangement joins TRBV7-2 to TRBJ2-1, with D perhaps given as TRBD1 or TRBD2 (6 bases each). Germline V gene data show CDR1 as SGHTA and CDR2 as FQGNSA. Trimming left V 4 bases short and J 6 bases short, with 16 bases between. The CDR3 runs 15 residues. CDR3 nucleotides: TGTGCCAGCAGCTCCCAGGGGAGGTTTCCCAATGAGCAGTTCTTC. Translation: CASSSQGRFPNEQFF.

This clone came up once. V is TRBV4-2 and J is TRBJ2-6, with 8 bases matching TRBD2. The CDR3 spans 18 residues. The germline gives CDR1 LGHNA, CDR2 YNFKEQ. The ends lost 0 bases at V and 2 bases at J; junction bases unmatched: 6. The CDR3 nucleotides read TGTGCCAGCAGCCAAGAGTTGCGGGGGGCGGCTGGGGCCAACGTCCTGACTTTC. This translates into CASSQELRGAAGANVLTF.

The chain's CDR3 is CASSYSGPTYEQYF. In DNA form, the CDR3 reads TGTGCCAGCAGTTACTCAGGACCCACCTACGAGCAGTACTTC. This chain connects TRBV6-5 to TRBJ2-7; D ambiguous. Per germline, CDR1 MNHEY and CDR2 SVGAGI. The V end lost 0 bases, the J end lost 2 bases, and 8 bases lay between the germline ends. This CDR3 has 14 residues.

Turning to this clone: The same CDR3 can be traced to other DNA sequences in this sample. The chain has TRBV28 and TRBJ1-5; D call uncertain. CDR3 length: 12 residues. The germline V and J ends were trimmed by 2 bases and 5 bases, with 4 bases remaining between them. CDR1 is MDHEN and CDR2 is SYDVKM in the germline V gene. CDR3 protein: CASSLVDQPQHF. The CDR3 DNA reads as TGTGCCAGCAGTTTAGTAGATCAGCCCCAGCATTTT.

The genes are TRBV11-2 and TRBJ2-3; perhaps D is TRBD1 or TRBD2 (5 bases each). From germline, CDR1 is SGHAT and CDR2 FQNNGV. V gave up 5 bases and J gave up 0 bases, with 6 bases separating them. The CDR3 totals 13 residues. CDR3 sequence: CASSRDSTDTQYF. CDR3 DNA sequence: TGTGCCAGCAGCCGGGACAGCACAGATACGCAGTATTTT.

The chain combines TRBV4-2 with TRBJ2-7, with 12 nucleotides matching TRBD2. The CDR3 has 16 amino acids. Germline V gene sequence: CDR1 LGHNA, CDR2 YNFKEQ. The J segment lost 0 bases and the V segment lost 1 base, leaving 1 base of the junction unmatched. The CDR3 is CASSQATSGSSYEQYF. The CDR3 DNA sequence: TGTGCCAGCAGCCAAGCGACTAGCGGGAGCTCCTACGAGCAGTACTTC.

The chain links TRBV6-1 to TRBJ2-7, with a tentative D call TRBD1 (6 bases). Germline CDR1 and CDR2: MNHNS and SASEGT. V was shortened by 6 bases and J by 3 bases, with 12 bases between the two germline ends. This CDR3 is built from 13 residues. Here the CDR3 DNA reads TGTGCCAGCAGCCCAGACAGGAGCTACGAGCAGTACTTC. Amino acid sequence: CASSPDRSYEQYF.

Comments on this clone: The germline gene is not matched at one end of the junction; a read error may be the cause. V is TRBV10-1 and J is TRBJ2-1; 7 nucleotides match TRBD2. The CDR3 length is 16 residues. In germline, CDR1 is WNHNN, CDR2 SYGVQD (reference sequence). CDR3 DNA sequence: TGCGCCAGCAGTGAGCTTACTAGCGCAACTTACAATGAGCGGTTCTTC. Its protein product is CASSELTSATYNERFF.

The chain employs TRBV10-2 and TRBJ1-3, with D tentatively TRBD1 (5 bases). V lost 6 bases to trimming and J lost 3 bases, with 12 bases between them. The CDR3 has 14 amino acids. Germline V CDR1 and CDR2: WSHSY, SAAADI. CDR3 DNA sequence: TGCGCCAGCAGCCTGACAGTACTTGGAAACACCATATATTTT. Its translation: CASSLTVLGNTIYF.

The rearrangement joins TRBV5-1 to TRBJ2-3; TRBD1 agrees at 7 bases. The CDR3 is made up of 18 amino acids. The J segment lost 3 bases and the V segment lost 0 bases, leaving 13 bases of the junction unmatched. Germline CDR1 is SGHRS and CDR2 is YFSETQ. The CDR3 DNA sequence: TGCGCCAGCAGCTTGGTCACCTTAGGGGGCGGCGAAACAGATACGCAGTATTTT. This codes for CASSLVTLGGGETDTQYF.

This chain connects TRBV5-4 to TRBJ2-1; D gene uncertain. CDR1 and CDR2 from the germline V gene are SGHNT and YYREEE (reference sequence). This CDR3 region has 11 residues. V gave up 2 bases and J gave up 6 bases, with 3 bases separating them. CDR3 protein: CASSFFNEQFF. In nucleotides, the CDR3 is TGTGCCAGCAGCTTTTTCAATGAGCAGTTCTTC. Full variable domain (rest looked up from reference TRBV5-4 and TRBJ2-1): ETGVTQSPTHLIKTRGQQVTLRCSSQSGHNTVSWYQQALGQGPQFIFQYYREEENGRGNFPPRFSGLQFPNYSSELNVNALELDDSALYLCASSFFNEQFFGPGTRLTVL.

The chain combines TRBV10-2 with TRBJ1-5, with D unresolved. The V gene's germline CDR1 is WSHSY and CDR2 SAAADI. Between the trimmed V and J ends, which lost 6 bases and 4 bases, there was a span of 10 bases. The CDR3 is made up of 13 amino acids. Here the CDR3 DNA reads TGCGCCAGCAGGGGTCAGAGGAATCAGCCCCAGCATTTT. It translates to CASRGQRNQPQHF.

The V call is TRBV14, the J call TRBJ2-2; D not certain. Germline V gene lookup returns CDR1 SGHDN and CDR2 FVKESK. This CDR3 comprises 15 residues. Deletions cut 0 bases from V and 6 bases from J, with 11 bases between. CDR3 sequence (DNA): TGTGCCAGCAGCCAAGATATGGTTGGCGCCGGGGAGCTGTTTTTT. Its translation: CASSQDMVGAGELFF.

This sequence joins TRBV18 and TRBJ1-2, with 7 bases aligning to TRBD1. CDR3 length equals 14 residues. V lost 3 bases to trimming and J lost 7 bases; unmatched junction nucleotides: 8. The germline gives CDR1 KGHSH, CDR2 LQKENI. In nucleotides, the CDR3 is TGTGCCAGCTCACCGTCGGAGGGGGCGTCTGGCTACACCTTC. Residues: CASSPSEGASGYTF.

This chain connects TRBV28 to TRBJ2-7; 14 nucleotides align to TRBD2. The CDR3 runs to 15 residues. Germline V lookup: CDR1 MDHEN, CDR2 SYDVKM. The V segment lost 4 bases and the J segment 5 bases; nucleotides outside the gene matches: 4. The CDR3 region has the DNA TGTGCCAGCAGTTCGGGGGGACTAGCGGGAGACGAGCAGTACTTC. Amino acid sequence: CASSSGGLAGDEQYF.

V and J are TRBV27 and TRBJ1-5; D remains unclear. Germline V lookup: CDR1 MNHEY, CDR2 SMNVEV (reference sequence). V lost 2 bases and J 5 bases, leaving 10 bases between the germline ends. CDR3 length equals 14 residues. CDR3 sequence reads: CASSLAPGDQPQHF. CDR3 DNA: TGTGCCAGCAGTTTAGCCCCAGGAGATCAGCCCCAGCATTTT.

V usage is TRBV28 and J usage is TRBJ2-2; 8 nucleotides line up with TRBD1. The CDR3 is 14 amino acids. V shed 4 bases and J 5 bases; nucleotides not matched to a gene: 3. CDR1 is MDHEN, CDR2 SYDVKM, per germline. The CDR3 DNA is TGTGCCAGCAGTTCCCAGGGGGCAACCGGGGAGCTGTTTTTT. It encodes CASSSQGATGELFF.

The gene calls are TRBV14 and TRBJ2-5; D is perhaps TRBD1 (6 bases). The CDR3 length is 14 residues. Germline values: CDR1 SGHDN, CDR2 FVKESK. Deletions cut 0 bases from V and 8 bases from J, with 13 bases between. The CDR3 protein is CASSQDGGGSTQYF. As DNA, the CDR3 is TGTGCCAGCAGCCAAGATGGGGGCGGGTCTACCCAGTACTTC.

V usage is TRBV9 and J usage is TRBJ2-3; 9 nucleotides align to TRBD2. The CDR3 contains 15 residues. Germline lookup yields CDR1 SGDLS and CDR2 YYNGEE. V shed 4 bases, J shed 8 bases, and the junction held 11 bases outside the gene matches. CDR3 protein: CASSLRGVAGATQYF. CDR3 DNA: TGTGCCAGCAGCCTAAGGGGGGTAGCGGGGGCTACGCAGTATTTT.

The count of this clone is one. The gene calls are TRBV5-6 and TRBJ2-3; D is possibly TRBD2 (6 bases). The CDR3 is made up of 15 amino acids. Germline lookup yields CDR1 SGHDT and CDR2 YYEEEE. V was trimmed by 0 bases and J by 1 base, leaving 9 bases between them. CDR3 region: CASSLVEGRTDTQYF. The CDR3 DNA is TGTGCCAGCAGCTTGGTGGAGGGCCGCACAGATACGCAGTATTTT. Complete variable domain (other parts from reference TRBV5-6 and TRBJ2-3): DAGVTQSPTHLIKTRGQQVTLRCSPKSGHDTVSWYQQALGQGPQFIFQYYEEEERQRGNFPDRFSGHQFPNYSSELNVNALLLGDSALYLCASSLVEGRTDTQYFGPGTRLTVL.

The chain employs TRBV5-1 and TRBJ2-7, with D uncertain. Germline V gene data show CDR1 as SGHRS and CDR2 as YFSETQ. Deletions cut 1 base from V and 1 base from J, with 6 bases between. This CDR3 has 13 residues. The CDR3 loop reads CASSLRSSYEQYF. The CDR3 coding sequence is TGCGCCAGCAGCTTGAGAAGTTCCTACGAGCAGTACTTC.

The table lists this clone with a count of one. This chain uses TRBV19 with TRBJ2-1; D gene uncertain. CDR3 length equals 14 residues. V dropped 3 bases and J dropped 1 base, with 7 bases sitting between them. Germline V gene data show CDR1 as LNHDA and CDR2 as SQIVND (reference sequence). The CDR3 bases are TGTGCCAGTAGTATTTTTTTATCCTACAATGAGCAGTTCTTC. Translating gives CASSIFLSYNEQFF.

The CDR3 is CASSLAGKVGETQYF. As DNA, the CDR3 is TGCGCCAGCAGCTTGGCAGGGAAGGTGGGAGAGACCCAGTACTTC. This sequence joins TRBV5-1 and TRBJ2-5, with a weak D call TRBD1 (5 bases). Looked up from germline, CDR1 is SGHRS and CDR2 is YFSETQ. The CDR3 is made up of 15 amino acids. Trimming cost V 0 bases and J 4 bases, with 13 bases left between them.

As DNA, the CDR3 is TGTGCCAGTAGTCCCTTTGGCTATAGCAATCAGCCCCAGCATTTT. Protein product: CASSPFGYSNQPQHF. The gene calls are TRBV19 and TRBJ1-5, with no clear D. Germline V gene sequence: CDR1 LNHDA, CDR2 SQIVND (reference sequence). The germline V and J ends were trimmed by 5 bases and 0 bases, with 11 bases remaining between them. The CDR3 length is 15 residues.

V is TRBV7-8 and J is TRBJ1-2, with D unresolved. The CDR3 length is 16 residues. The germline V gene encodes CDR1 SGHVS and CDR2 FQNEAQ. Trimming removed 1 base at V and 0 bases at J, with 12 bases between. In DNA form, the CDR3 reads TGTGCCAGCAGCTTAGTGCCCCAGGAAACTAACTATGGCTACACCTTC. As protein: CASSLVPQETNYGYTF. Complete variable domain (other parts from reference TRBV7-8 and TRBJ1-2): GAGVSQSPRYKVAKRGQDVALRCDPISGHVSLFWYQQALGQGPEFLTYFQNEAQLDKSGLPSDRFFAERPEGSVSTLKIQRTQQEDSAVYLCASSLVPQETNYGYTFGSGTRLTVV.

This clone showed up just once. Other nucleotide sequences in the sample specify the same CDR3. The V gene is TRBV18, the J gene TRBJ2-2; 7 bases map to TRBD2. The CDR3 consists of 14 residues. The J segment lost 2 bases and the V segment lost 3 bases, leaving 0 bases of the junction unmatched. Germline values: CDR1 KGHSH, CDR2 LQKENI. This CDR3 reads CASSPGLNTGELFF. The CDR3 DNA reads as TGTGCCAGCTCACCGGGACTAAACACCGGGGAGCTGTTTTTT.

The chain is built from TRBV2 and TRBJ2-1; D gene ambiguous. V shed 7 bases and J shed 3 bases, with 4 bases lying between them. CDR1 and CDR2 (germline): SNHLY, FYNNEI. CDR3 length: 11 amino acids. The CDR3 here is CASTLYNEQFF. For the CDR3, the DNA is TGTGCCAGCACCCTCTACAATGAGCAGTTCTTC.